These T cell receptor beta chains were read from a single sample in a study of blood T cell repertoires in COVID-19. The table came from immunoSEQ multiplex PCR; TCRdb's copy has only in-frame clones and leaves some out. Among approximately 94,000 clones listed, roughly nine tenths were seen once. What was sequenced was peripheral blood. The receptor source for this set is a man younger than 40 in a cohort sampled during active COVID-19. CDR3s include the opening cysteine and the closing phenylalanine or tryptophan. D genes are given only for firm matches. Clone sizes are given selectively: once, few, many, or a class where the clone is expanded.

D gene: TRBD1
V gene: TRBV24-1
J gene: TRBJ1-2
clone size: NA
CDR3 protein: CATSAPQGQGNGYTF
CDR3 DNA: TGTGCCACCAGTGCTCCACAGGGACAGGGGAATGGCTACACCTTC

D gene: TRBD2
V gene: TRBV18
J gene: TRBJ2-1
clone size: NA
CDR3 protein: CASSPAWASGADEQFF
CDR3 DNA: TGTGCCAGCTCACCAGCGTGGGCTAGCGGGGCCGATGAGCAGTTCTTC

D gene: TRBD1
V gene: TRBV4-3
J gene: TRBJ2-7
clone size: NA
CDR3 protein: CASSAGTGGAEQYF
CDR3 DNA: TGCGCCAGCAGCGCCGGGACAGGGGGAGCCGAGCAGTACTTC

D gene: TRBD2
V gene: TRBV7-2
J gene: TRBJ2-1
clone size: NA
CDR3 protein: CASSLVAGAYNEQFF
CDR3 DNA: TGTGCCAGCAGCCTCGTAGCGGGGGCCTACAATGAGCAGTTCTTC

D gene: NA
V gene: TRBV29-1
J gene: TRBJ2-5
clone size: once
CDR3 protein: CSVGTGETQYF
CDR3 DNA: TGCAGCGTTGGCACGGGTGAGACCCAGTACTTC

D gene: NA
V gene: TRBV3-1/TRBV3-2
J gene: TRBJ2-7
clone size: NA
CDR3 protein: CASSQDLTGSHEQYF
CDR3 DNA: TGTGCCAGCAGCCAAGATCTAACAGGGTCGCACGAGCAGTACTTC

D gene: NA
V gene: TRBV6-5
J gene: TRBJ2-7
clone size: NA
CDR3 protein: CASRHRDNYEQYF
CDR3 DNA: TGTGCCAGCAGACACCGGGACAACTACGAGCAGTACTTC

D gene: TRBD1
V gene: TRBV18
J gene: TRBJ2-7
clone size: NA
CDR3 protein: CASSQNRGPISYEQYF
CDR3 DNA: TGTGCCAGCTCACAGAACAGGGGACCCATCTCCTACGAGCAGTACTTC

D gene: NA
V gene: TRBV3-1/TRBV3-2
J gene: TRBJ2-5
clone size: NA
CDR3 protein: CASSPPRETQYF
CDR3 DNA: TGTGCCAGCAGCCCCCCGCGCGAGACCCAGTACTTC

D gene: TRBD1
V gene: TRBV19
J gene: TRBJ2-7
clone size: NA
CDR3 protein: CASSIGPGQGYEQYF
CDR3 DNA: TGTGCCAGTAGTATAGGGCCGGGACAGGGCTACGAGCAGTACTTC